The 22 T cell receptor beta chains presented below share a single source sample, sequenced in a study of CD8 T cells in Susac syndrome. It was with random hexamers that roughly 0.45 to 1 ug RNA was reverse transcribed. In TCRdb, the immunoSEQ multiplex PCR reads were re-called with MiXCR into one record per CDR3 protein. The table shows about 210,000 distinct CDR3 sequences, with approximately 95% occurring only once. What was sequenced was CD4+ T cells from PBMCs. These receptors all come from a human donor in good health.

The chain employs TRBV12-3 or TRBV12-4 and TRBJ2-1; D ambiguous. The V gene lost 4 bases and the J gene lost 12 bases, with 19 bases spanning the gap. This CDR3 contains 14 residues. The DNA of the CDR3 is TGTGCCAGCAGTTACCCCACTATCGGTGAGCCGCAGTTCTTC. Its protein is CASSYPTIGEPQFF.

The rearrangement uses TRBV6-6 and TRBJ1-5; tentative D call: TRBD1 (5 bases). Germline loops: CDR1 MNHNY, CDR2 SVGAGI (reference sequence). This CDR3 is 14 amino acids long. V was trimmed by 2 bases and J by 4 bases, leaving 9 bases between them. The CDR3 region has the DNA TGTGCCAGCAGTTACGGGGGGAAGAATCAGCCCCAGCATTTT. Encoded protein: CASSYGGKNQPQHF.

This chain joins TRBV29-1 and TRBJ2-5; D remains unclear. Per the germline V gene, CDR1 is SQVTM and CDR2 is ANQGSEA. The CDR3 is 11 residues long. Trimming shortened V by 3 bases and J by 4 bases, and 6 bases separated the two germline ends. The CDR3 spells CSVEVGETQYF. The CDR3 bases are TGCAGCGTTGAGGTGGGAGAGACCCAGTACTTC.

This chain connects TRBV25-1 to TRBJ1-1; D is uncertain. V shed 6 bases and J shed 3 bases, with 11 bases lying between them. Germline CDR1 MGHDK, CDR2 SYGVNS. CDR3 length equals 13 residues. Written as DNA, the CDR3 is TGTGCCAGCAGCTTGCCCAGGTACACTGAAGCTTTCTTT. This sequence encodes CASSLPRYTEAFF. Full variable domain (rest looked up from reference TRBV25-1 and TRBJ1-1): EADIYQTPRYLVIGTGKKITLECSQTMGHDKMYWYQQDPGMELHLIHYSYGVNSTEKGDLSSESTVSRIRTEHFPLTLESARPSHTSQYLCASSLPRYTEAFFGQGTRLTVV.

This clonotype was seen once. The CDR3 reads CASSLYSGSYNEQFF. CDR3 DNA: TGTGCCAGCAGTTTATACTCCGGCTCCTACAATGAGCAGTTCTTC. The chain carries TRBV27 and TRBJ2-1; unclear D gene. Germline-derived CDR1 and CDR2 are MNHEY and SMNVEV (reference sequence). The CDR3 is made up of 15 amino acids. Trimming cost V 1 base and J 0 bases, with 7 bases left between them.

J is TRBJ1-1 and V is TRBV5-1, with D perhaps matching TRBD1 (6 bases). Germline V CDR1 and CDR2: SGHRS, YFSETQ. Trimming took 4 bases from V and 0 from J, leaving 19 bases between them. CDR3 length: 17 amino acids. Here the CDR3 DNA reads TGCGCCAGCAGCCCCTTAACAGGGAGCGCTTTGAACACTGAAGCTTTCTTT. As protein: CASSPLTGSALNTEAFF.

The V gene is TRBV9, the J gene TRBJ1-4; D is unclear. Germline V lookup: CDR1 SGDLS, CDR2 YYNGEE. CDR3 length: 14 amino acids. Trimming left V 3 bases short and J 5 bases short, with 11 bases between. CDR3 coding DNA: TGTGCCAGCAGCGGACTAATGCCGAATGAAAAACTGTTTTTT. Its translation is CASSGLMPNEKLFF.

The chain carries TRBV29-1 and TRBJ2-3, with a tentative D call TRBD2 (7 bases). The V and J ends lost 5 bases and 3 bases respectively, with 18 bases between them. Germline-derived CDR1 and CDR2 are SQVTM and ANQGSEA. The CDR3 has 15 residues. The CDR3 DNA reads TGCAGCGTTCGGGGTGGACGGGGGGCAACAGATACGCAGTATTTT. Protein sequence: CSVRGGRGATDTQYF.

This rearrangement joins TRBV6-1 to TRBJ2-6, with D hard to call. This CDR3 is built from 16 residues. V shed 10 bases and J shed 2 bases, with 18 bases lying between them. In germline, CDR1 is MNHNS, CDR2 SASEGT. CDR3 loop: CATHPRRLPGANVLTF. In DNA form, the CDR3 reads TGTGCCACACACCCCCGGAGACTTCCTGGGGCCAACGTCCTGACTTTC.

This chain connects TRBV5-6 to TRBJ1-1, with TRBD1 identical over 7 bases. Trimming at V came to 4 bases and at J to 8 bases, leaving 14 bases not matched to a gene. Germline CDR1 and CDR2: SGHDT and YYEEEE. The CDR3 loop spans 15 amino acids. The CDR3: CASSEAGGGEVEAFF. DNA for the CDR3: TGTGCCAGCAGCGAGGCGGGAGGGGGCGAGGTAGAAGCTTTCTTT.

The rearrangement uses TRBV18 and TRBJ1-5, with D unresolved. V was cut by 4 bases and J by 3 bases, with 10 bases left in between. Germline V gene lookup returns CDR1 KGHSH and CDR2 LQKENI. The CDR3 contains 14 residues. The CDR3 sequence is CASSQGTLNQPQHF. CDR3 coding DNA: TGTGCCAGCTCACAGGGAACCCTCAATCAGCCCCAGCATTTT.

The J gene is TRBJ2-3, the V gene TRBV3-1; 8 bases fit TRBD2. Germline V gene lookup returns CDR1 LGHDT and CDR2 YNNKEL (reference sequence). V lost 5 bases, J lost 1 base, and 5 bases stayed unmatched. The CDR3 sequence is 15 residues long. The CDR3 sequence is CASSKIAGRTDTQYF. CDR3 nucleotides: TGTGCCAGCAGCAAAATAGCGGGACGCACAGATACGCAGTATTTT.

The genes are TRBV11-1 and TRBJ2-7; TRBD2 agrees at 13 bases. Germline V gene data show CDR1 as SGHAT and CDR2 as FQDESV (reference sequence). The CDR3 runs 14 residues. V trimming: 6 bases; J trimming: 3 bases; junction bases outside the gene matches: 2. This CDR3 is CASSRLAGGYEQYF. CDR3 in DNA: TGTGCCAGCAGTCGACTAGCGGGGGGCTACGAGCAGTACTTC.

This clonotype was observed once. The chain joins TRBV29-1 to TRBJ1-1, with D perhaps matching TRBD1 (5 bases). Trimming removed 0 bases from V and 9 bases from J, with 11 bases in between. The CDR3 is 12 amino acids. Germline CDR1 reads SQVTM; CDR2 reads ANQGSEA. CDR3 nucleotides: TGCAGCGTTGAAGATGGGGGGGTCAAAGCTTTCTTT. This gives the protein CSVEDGGVKAFF.

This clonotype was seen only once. The CDR3 sequence: CASSSLWGSSGGPSNEQFF. The DNA for the CDR3 is TGTGCCAGCAGCTCGCTGTGGGGTTCTAGCGGGGGTCCCAGCAATGAGCAGTTCTTC. The chain combines TRBV7-9 with TRBJ2-1; 10 positions agree with TRBD2. V shed 4 bases, J shed 6 bases, and the junction held 18 bases outside the gene matches. CDR3 length: 19 residues. Germline CDR1 reads SEHNR; CDR2 reads FQNEAQ (reference sequence).

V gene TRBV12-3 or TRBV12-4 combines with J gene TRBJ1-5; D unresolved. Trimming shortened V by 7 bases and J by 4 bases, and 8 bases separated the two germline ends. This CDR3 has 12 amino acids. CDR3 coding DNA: TGTGCCAGCACCCAAAATAATCAGCCCCAGCATTTT. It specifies CASTQNNQPQHF.

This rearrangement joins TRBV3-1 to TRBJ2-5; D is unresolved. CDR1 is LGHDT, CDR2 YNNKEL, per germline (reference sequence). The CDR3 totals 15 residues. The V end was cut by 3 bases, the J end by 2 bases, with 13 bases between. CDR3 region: CASSQLGVGQETQYF. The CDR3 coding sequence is TGTGCCAGCAGCCAGCTGGGCGTAGGGCAAGAGACCCAGTACTTC.

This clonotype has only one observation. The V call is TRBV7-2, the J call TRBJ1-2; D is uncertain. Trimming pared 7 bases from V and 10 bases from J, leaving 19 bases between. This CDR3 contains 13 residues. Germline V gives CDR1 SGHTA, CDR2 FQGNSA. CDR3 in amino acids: CASNWDSYDPYTF. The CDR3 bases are TGTGCCAGCAACTGGGATTCATACGATCCCTACACCTTC.

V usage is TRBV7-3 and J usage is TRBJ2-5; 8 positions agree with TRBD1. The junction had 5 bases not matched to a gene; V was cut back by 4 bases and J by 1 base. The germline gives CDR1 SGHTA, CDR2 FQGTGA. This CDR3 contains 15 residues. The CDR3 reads CASSSGQGRQETQYF. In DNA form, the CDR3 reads TGTGCCAGCAGCTCTGGACAGGGTCGCCAAGAGACCCAGTACTTC. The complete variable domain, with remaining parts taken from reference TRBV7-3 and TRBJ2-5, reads GAGVSQTPSNKVTEKGKYVELRCDPISGHTALYWYRQSLGQGPEFLIYFQGTGAADDSGLPNDRFFAVRPEGSVSTLKIQRTERGDSAVYLCASSSGQGRQETQYFGPGTRLLVL.

CDR3 region: CATRSDRGDGYTF. In DNA, the CDR3 is TGTGCCACCAGATCGGACAGGGGGGATGGCTACACCTTC. The J gene is TRBJ1-2, the V gene TRBV12-3 or TRBV12-4; 10 bases line up with TRBD1. The CDR3 totals 13 residues. Unmatched junction bases numbered 8, after V lost 10 bases and J lost 6 bases.

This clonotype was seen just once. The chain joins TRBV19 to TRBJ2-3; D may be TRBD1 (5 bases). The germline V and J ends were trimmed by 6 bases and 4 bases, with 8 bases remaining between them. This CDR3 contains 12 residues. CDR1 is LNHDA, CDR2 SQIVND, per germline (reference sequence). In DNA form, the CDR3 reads TGTGCCAGTAGCAGGGTCCCAGATACGCAGTATTTT. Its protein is CASSRVPDTQYF.

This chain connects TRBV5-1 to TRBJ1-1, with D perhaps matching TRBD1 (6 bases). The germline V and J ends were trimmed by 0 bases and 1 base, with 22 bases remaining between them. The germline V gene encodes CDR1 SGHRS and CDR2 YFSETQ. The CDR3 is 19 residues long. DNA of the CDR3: TGCGCCAGCAGCTTGGTATCGGGGGGCGGCGCAGGGTCGAACACTGAAGCTTTCTTT. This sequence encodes CASSLVSGGGAGSNTEAFF. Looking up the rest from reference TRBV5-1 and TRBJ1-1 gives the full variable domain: KAGVTQTPRYLIKTRGQQVTLSCSPISGHRSVSWYQQTPGQGLQFLFEYFSETQRNKGNFPGRFSGRQFSNSRSEMNVSTLELGDSALYLCASSLVSGGGAGSNTEAFFGQGTRLTVV.